This entry lists 8 T cell receptor beta chains sequenced from one sample in a study of T-cell memory formation after mild COVID-19. TCRdb re-derived calls from the 5' RACE reads in MiXCR, one entry per CDR3 protein. The table records about 190,000 distinct CDR3 sequences, around 16% of them present only once. The sample consisted of PBMCs or a T cell subset sorted from them (not recorded which). The receptors come from an adult woman who had mild COVID-19 (a few samples of this study predate the infection). Cell type and time point are not known.

The rearrangement joins TRBV6-6 to TRBJ1-3, with unresolved D. The CDR3 is 13 residues long. Germline V gene lookup returns CDR1 MNHNY and CDR2 SVGAGI (reference sequence). V was cut by 1 base and J by 4 bases, with 5 bases left in between. CDR3 nucleotide sequence: TGTGCCAGCAGTTACTTCGGAGGAAACACCATATATTTT. Translated, it gives CASSYFGGNTIYF.

This clonotype has just a few counts. The rearrangement links TRBV4-2 to TRBJ1-1, with D possibly matching TRBD1 (6 bases). CDR1 LGHNA and CDR2 YNFKEQ come from the germline V gene. Trimming stripped 2 bases from V and 1 base from J, with 8 bases between. CDR3 length: 14 amino acids. For the CDR3, the DNA is TGTGCCAGCAGCCAATTACAGGGGAACACTGAAGCTTTCTTT. Its protein product is CASSQLQGNTEAFF.

The gene calls are TRBV27 and TRBJ2-2; 9 bases match TRBD1. V dropped 4 bases and J dropped 8; count of bases not matched to a gene: 5. In germline, CDR1 is MNHEY, CDR2 SMNVEV (reference sequence). The length of the CDR3 is 14 residues. CDR3 region: CASSSQGAIGELFF. CDR3 DNA: TGTGCCAGCAGTTCACAGGGGGCGATTGGGGAGCTGTTTTTT.

This clonotype was picked up a small number of times. This chain links TRBV12-3 or TRBV12-4 with TRBJ2-1, with D perhaps matching TRBD1 or TRBD2 (5 bases each). Trimming removed 3 bases at V and 7 bases at J, with 16 bases between. The CDR3 length is 15 residues. The CDR3 reads CASSLGESRGNEQFF. Written as DNA, the CDR3 is TGTGCCAGCAGTTTGGGGGAGAGCCGCGGGAATGAGCAGTTCTTC.

CDR3 nucleotide sequence: TGTGCCAGCAGCTTAGCCTCAGGCGATCAGCCCCAGCATTTT. It specifies CASSLASGDQPQHF. The chain carries TRBV7-2 and TRBJ1-5; no definite D call. Germline CDR1 and CDR2: SGHTA and FQGNSA. Trimming cost V 0 bases and J 5 bases, with 8 bases left between them. The CDR3 covers 14 residues.

This clonotype appeared a few times. The chain uses TRBV9 and TRBJ2-2; D gene uncertain. V lost 6 bases and J lost 4, with 16 bases in between. Germline V gives CDR1 SGDLS, CDR2 YYNGEE. The CDR3 is 15 residues long. The chain's CDR3 is CASTDGVVSTGELFF. The DNA for the CDR3 is TGTGCCAGCACTGATGGGGTTGTAAGCACCGGGGAGCTGTTTTTT.

A few counts support this clonotype. This chain links TRBV14 with TRBJ2-1, with 10 bases that match TRBD2. CDR3 size: 14 residues. With 0 bases clipped from V and 13 bases from J, the junction kept 6 bases outside the gene matches. Germline V lookup: CDR1 SGHDN, CDR2 FVKESK. The CDR3: CASSQETSGVLQFF. CDR3 nucleotide sequence: TGTGCCAGCAGCCAAGAAACTAGCGGGGTCCTTCAGTTCTTC.

A few counts support this clonotype. The chain couples TRBV4-2 to TRBJ1-2; D is unresolved. This CDR3 is built from 14 residues. CDR1 LGHNA and CDR2 YNFKEQ come from the germline V gene. Trimming removed 0 bases at V and 4 bases at J, with 9 bases between. The CDR3 coding sequence is TGTGCCAGCAGCCAAGATCCAGCTAGCTATGGCTACACCTTC. This sequence encodes CASSQDPASYGYTF.